This entry lists 29 T cell receptor beta chains sequenced from one sample in a study of vaccination and CD4 T cells after COVID-19. The Oncomine TCR Beta short-read assay generated sequence data from the DNA of cultured CD4+ T cells. In TCRdb, the PCR reads were re-called with MiXCR into one record per CDR3 protein. The table includes fewer than 5,500 distinct CDR3 sequences, roughly 20% detected once. The treatment is: roughly 11-day PBMC culture with coronavirus spike peptide pools or control peptides (ViraFEST assay). These receptors are not linked to any known antigen. The source material was CD4+ T cells from blood, cultured in vitro, sampled after SARS-CoV-2 vaccination. All receptors come from a human donor who had recovered from COVID-19.

The sample holds many counts of this clonotype. V usage is TRBV7-2 and J usage is TRBJ1-1, with D unresolved. V was pared by 0 bases and J by 0 bases, with 8 bases between. CDR3 length: 15 amino acids. Germline V gene lookup returns CDR1 SGHTA and CDR2 FQGNSA. The CDR3: CASSLARSLNTEAFF. CDR3 DNA sequence: TGTGCCAGCAGCTTAGCCCGAAGCCTGAACACTGAAGCTTTCTTT.

The CDR3 nucleotides read TGTGCCAGTAGTATAGACTCGGGGCACGGGTTCAGGACAGATACGCAGTATTTT. The encoded protein is CASSIDSGHGFRTDTQYF. This rearrangement joins TRBV19 to TRBJ2-3; tentatively, D is TRBD1 or TRBD2 (5 bases each). The V end lost 0 bases, the J end lost 3 bases, and 19 bases lay between the germline ends. The CDR3 covers 18 residues. The germline V gene encodes CDR1 LNHDA and CDR2 SQIVND (reference sequence).

This clonotype was counted at least ten times. The chain recombines TRBV7-3 with TRBJ2-1, with D possibly TRBD2 on 5 matching bases. Deletions cut 6 bases from V and 6 bases from J, with 12 bases between. The length of the CDR3 is 13 residues. Germline V gene lookup returns CDR1 SGHTA and CDR2 FQGTGA. The DNA for the CDR3 is TGTGCCAGCAGTTTGCTTGCGGGCAATGAGCAGTTCTTC. Protein: CASSLLAGNEQFF.

This clonotype has only a few counts. This chain connects TRBV4-1 to TRBJ1-2; D is unresolved. The V gene lost 0 bases and the J gene lost 7 bases, with 6 bases spanning the gap. This CDR3 is 12 amino acids long. The V gene's germline CDR1 is MGHRA and CDR2 YSYEKL. The CDR3 sequence: CASSQDTSGYTF. In DNA form, the CDR3 reads TGCGCCAGCAGCCAAGATACTAGTGGCTACACCTTC.

The genes are TRBV7-2 and TRBJ2-6; D might be TRBD1 (5 bases). Trimming pared 6 bases from V and 0 bases from J, leaving 21 bases between. The CDR3 is 19 residues long. Germline-derived CDR1 and CDR2 are SGHTA and FQGNSA. The CDR3 region has the DNA TGTGCCAGCAGTCCCACGGGCTTAGACAGACTCTCTGGGGCCAACGTCCTGACTTTC. It translates to CASSPTGLDRLSGANVLTF.

V usage is TRBV5-6 and J usage is TRBJ1-2, with 9 bases matching TRBD1. Germline V gene data show CDR1 as SGHDT and CDR2 as YYEEEE. The CDR3 loop spans 13 amino acids. With 4 bases clipped from V and 6 bases from J, the junction kept 4 bases outside the gene matches. CDR3 sequence reads: CASSLRQGDGYTF. The CDR3 bases are TGTGCCAGCAGCCTCCGACAGGGGGATGGCTACACCTTC. Full variable domain (missing parts from reference TRBV5-6 and TRBJ1-2): DAGVTQSPTHLIKTRGQQVTLRCSPKSGHDTVSWYQQALGQGPQFIFQYYEEEERQRGNFPDRFSGHQFPNYSSELNVNALLLGDSALYLCASSLRQGDGYTFGSGTRLTVV.

This clonotype came up many times. For the CDR3, the DNA is TGCAGTGGGGACAGGGGGTATGGCTACACCTTC. Amino acid sequence: CSGDRGYGYTF. This chain joins TRBV20-1 and TRBJ1-2; 11 bases line up with TRBD1. Per germline, CDR1 DFQATT and CDR2 SNEGSKA (reference sequence). The CDR3 is made up of 11 amino acids. The V gene end was trimmed by 7 bases and the J gene end by 5 bases; junction bases not matched to a gene: 0.

By proportion, this clonotype is medium-sized. This chain uses TRBV7-9 with TRBJ2-5; TRBD2 matches at 16 bases. Germline trimming cut 5 bases from V and 2 bases from J; bases unmatched to any gene: 8. Germline CDR1 is SEHNR and CDR2 is FQNEAQ (reference sequence). The CDR3 spans 18 residues. The CDR3 is CASSPPGLAGGQQETQYF. CDR3 nucleotides: TGTGCCAGCAGCCCTCCGGGACTAGCGGGGGGGCAGCAAGAGACCCAGTACTTC. The variable domain in full, with the rest retrieved from reference TRBV7-9 and TRBJ2-5, is DTGVSQNPRHKITKRGQNVTFRCDPISEHNRLYWYRQTLGQGPEFLTYFQNEAQLEKSRLLSDRFSAERPKGSFSTLEIQRTEQGDSAMYLCASSPPGLAGGQQETQYFGPGTRLLVL.

This clonotype is classed as medium-sized. The CDR3 DNA reads TGTGCCAGCAGGCCTGGCACAGGCCTCAACTATGGCTACACCTTC. It yields the protein CASRPGTGLNYGYTF. This sequence joins TRBV4-2 and TRBJ1-2, with D possibly TRBD1 on 5 matching bases. The germline V gene encodes CDR1 LGHNA and CDR2 YNFKEQ. The V end was cut by 6 bases, the J end by 2 bases, with 16 bases between. CDR3 size: 15 residues.

This clonotype is medium-sized within its sample. The V gene is TRBV7-2, the J gene TRBJ2-5; 10 nucleotides align to TRBD2. With V trimmed by 0 bases and J by 4 bases, 5 bases remained unmatched. CDR1 is SGHTA, CDR2 FQGNSA, per germline. The CDR3 sequence is 16 residues long. This chain's CDR3 is CASSLAPSGGAETQYF. The CDR3 bases are TGTGCCAGCAGCTTAGCCCCCAGCGGGGGGGCAGAGACCCAGTACTTC.

By share of the sample, this clonotype is medium-sized. The chain uses TRBV7-2 and TRBJ2-7; D gene unclear. This CDR3 is 17 amino acids long. The V end was cut by 3 bases, the J end by 0 bases, with 18 bases between. Per the germline V gene, CDR1 is SGHTA and CDR2 is FQGNSA. In nucleotides, the CDR3 is TGTGCCAGCAGCTTCTCCGCTGTATCTAGGTTCTCCTACGAGCAGTACTTC. The encoded protein is CASSFSAVSRFSYEQYF.

This clonotype rates as medium-sized. The genes are TRBV7-9 and TRBJ2-7; the match to TRBD1 covers 11 bases. The length of the CDR3 is 15 residues. The ends lost 5 bases at V and 6 bases at J; junction bases unmatched: 9. Germline CDR1 is SEHNR and CDR2 is FQNEAQ (reference sequence). Written as DNA, the CDR3 is TGTGCCAGCAGCCCTTCAGGACAGGGGGCGGGCGAGCAGTACTTC. This codes for CASSPSGQGAGEQYF.

This clonotype showed up just a few times. The chain employs TRBV2 and TRBJ2-7, with TRBD1 matching over 7 bases. Trimming at V came to 4 bases and at J to 2 bases, leaving 5 bases not matched to a gene. Germline V gene data show CDR1 as SNHLY and CDR2 as FYNNEI. The CDR3 has 14 amino acids. This CDR3 reads CASSGYRGAYEQYF. Written as DNA, the CDR3 is TGTGCCAGCAGTGGGTACAGGGGAGCCTACGAGCAGTACTTC.

This chain joins TRBV7-7 and TRBJ2-3, with 11 bases identical to TRBD2. Germline trimming cut 5 bases from V and 1 base from J; bases unmatched to any gene: 5. The CDR3 is made up of 16 amino acids. The germline gives CDR1 SSHAT, CDR2 FNYEAQ (reference sequence). The CDR3 reads CASSPGTSGRTDTQYF. The CDR3 DNA sequence: TGTGCCAGCAGCCCCGGGACTAGCGGCCGCACAGATACGCAGTATTTT.

The V call is TRBV5-1, the J call TRBJ2-7; D is possibly TRBD1 (6 bases). Germline CDR1 and CDR2: SGHRS and YFSETQ. CDR3 length equals 13 residues. Trimming left V 4 bases short and J 3 bases short, with 11 bases between. The CDR3 coding sequence is TGCGCCAGCAGCGCGACAGGTCTCTACGAGCAGTACTTC. Translation: CASSATGLYEQYF.

Turning to this clonotype: A read error may explain this, as a much larger clone is one base away. V and J are TRBV27 and TRBJ2-5; TRBD2 matches at 8 bases. Germline values: CDR1 MNHEY, CDR2 SMNVEV (reference sequence). The CDR3 extends over 15 amino acids. In DNA, the CDR3 is TGTGCCAGCAAGGCGGGGGGACTCGGCCAAGGGACCCAGTACTTC. The encoded protein is CASKAGGLGQGTQYF.

The rearrangement uses TRBV4-1 and TRBJ1-1, with TRBD1 matching 9 bases. The germline V gene has CDR1 MGHRA and CDR2 YSYEKL. This CDR3 is 17 amino acids long. Losses at the gene ends were 0 bases for V and 3 bases for J; bases not matched to a gene: 8. The CDR3 coding sequence is TGCGCCAGCAGCCAAGATATCTGGGACAGGGCGGACACTGAAGCTTTCTTT. Translating it yields CASSQDIWDRADTEAFF.

In its sample, this clonotype is medium-sized (0.01 to 0.1%). This chain joins TRBV4-2 and TRBJ2-7; no clear D gene. The V end lost 2 bases, the J end lost 4 bases, and 6 bases lay between the germline ends. Germline CDR1 reads LGHNA; CDR2 reads YNFKEQ. The CDR3 spans 12 residues. CDR3 nucleotides: TGTGCCAGCAGCCAACTCGGATACGAGCAGTACTTC. Its translation is CASSQLGYEQYF.

This clonotype has more than one count but fewer than ten. V is TRBV28 and J is TRBJ1-3; 7 bases agree with TRBD1. From germline, CDR1 is MDHEN and CDR2 SYDVKM. The CDR3 loop spans 15 amino acids. V gave up 8 bases and J gave up 4 bases; unmatched junction bases: 11. The CDR3 DNA is TGTGCCAGCTGGGACTACAGGGGCGCAGGAAACACCATATATTTT. Protein: CASWDYRGAGNTIYF.

This sequence joins TRBV20-1 and TRBJ2-2; D unclear. The germline V gene encodes CDR1 DFQATT and CDR2 SNEGSKA (reference sequence). CDR3 size: 15 residues. V lost 4 bases and J lost 0, with 12 bases in between. The CDR3 sequence: CSATLYGPNTGELFF. The CDR3, as DNA: TGCAGTGCTACCTTATATGGGCCGAACACCGGGGAGCTGTTTTTT.

The J gene is TRBJ2-5, the V gene TRBV29-1, with 8 bases matching TRBD2. Germline CDR1 SQVTM, CDR2 ANQGSEA. CDR3 length: 14 residues. The junction had 10 bases not matched to a gene; V was cut back by 5 bases and J by 5 bases. This chain's CDR3 is CSVSRGGREETQYF. CDR3 nucleotides: TGCAGCGTTTCTCGGGGGGGGCGGGAGGAGACCCAGTACTTC. The full variable domain, with the rest looked up from reference TRBV29-1 and TRBJ2-5, is SAVISQKPSRDICQRGTSLTIQCQVDSQVTMMFWYRQQPGQSLTLIATANQGSEATYESGFVIDKFPISRPNLTFSTLTVSNMSPEDSSIYLCSVSRGGREETQYFGPGTRLLVL.

The rearrangement joins TRBV28 to TRBJ1-1; TRBD1 matches 9 bases. The CDR3 covers 14 residues. The V and J ends lost 2 bases and 3 bases, in that order; junction bases with no gene match: 1. Germline-derived CDR1 and CDR2 are MDHEN and SYDVKM. The CDR3 is CASSLTGGYTEAFF. CDR3 in DNA: TGTGCCAGCAGTTTAACAGGGGGCTACACTGAAGCTTTCTTT.

The J gene is TRBJ2-1, the V gene TRBV5-4; D not certain. Germline V gene lookup returns CDR1 SGHNT and CDR2 YYREEE (reference sequence). The CDR3 is 14 residues long. Trimming stripped 1 base from V and 0 bases from J, with 5 bases between. The CDR3 DNA reads TGTGCCAGCAGCTTGCGACGCTCCTACAATGAGCAGTTCTTC. Its protein is CASSLRRSYNEQFF.

The chain links TRBV18 to TRBJ1-5, with D uncertain. Germline V gene lookup returns CDR1 KGHSH and CDR2 LQKENI. Deletions cut 3 bases from V and 3 bases from J, with 6 bases between. This CDR3 comprises 13 residues. The CDR3 sequence: CASSPSLNQPQHF. The CDR3 DNA follows: TGTGCCAGCTCACCCAGCCTCAATCAGCCCCAGCATTTT.

This clonotype is medium-sized by share. This chain uses TRBV7-9 with TRBJ2-5; possible D gene TRBD2, 5 bases. The CDR3 has 16 amino acids. Trimming took 2 bases from V and 2 from J, leaving 15 bases between them. Germline V gene data show CDR1 as SEHNR and CDR2 as FQNEAQ (reference sequence). This CDR3 is CASSLRPGVGQETQYF. Written as DNA, the CDR3 is TGTGCCAGCAGCTTACGTCCCGGGGTTGGGCAAGAGACCCAGTACTTC.

This clonotype occurred once. Being one base from a much bigger clone, this may be a read error. The chain uses TRBV6-5 and TRBJ2-1; possibly TRBD1 for D (6 bases). The germline gives CDR1 MNHEY, CDR2 SVGAGI. The CDR3 is 13 amino acids. The CDR3 reads CAGSSQGWNEQFF. Here the CDR3 DNA reads TGTGCCGGCAGTTCACAGGGTTGGAATGAGCAGTTCTTC.

In this sample, this clonotype turned up a few times. The rearrangement joins TRBV5-1 to TRBJ2-5, with D possibly being TRBD1 (6 bases). The ends were cut back, 0 bases at V and 6 bases at J, with 12 bases in the middle. CDR1 and CDR2 (germline): SGHRS, YFSETQ. The CDR3 length is 14 residues. CDR3 protein: CASSLGQAGKTQYF. The CDR3 DNA follows: TGCGCCAGCAGCTTGGGACAGGCTGGTAAGACCCAGTACTTC. The whole variable domain, filled in from reference TRBV5-1 and TRBJ2-5, reads KAGVTQTPRYLIKTRGQQVTLSCSPISGHRSVSWYQQTPGQGLQFLFEYFSETQRNKGNFPGRFSGRQFSNSRSEMNVSTLELGDSALYLCASSLGQAGKTQYFGPGTRLLVL.

The genes are TRBV5-4 and TRBJ2-5; tentatively, D is TRBD1 (6 bases). Germline CDR1 SGHNT, CDR2 YYREEE (reference sequence). The CDR3 contains 16 residues. Trimming removed 0 bases at V and 7 bases at J, with 19 bases between. For the CDR3, the DNA is TGTGCCAGCAGCTTGGGGGGGACCGTACAGGGCTGGACCCAGTACTTC. It yields the protein CASSLGGTVQGWTQYF.

Judged by abundance, this clonotype is medium-sized. This chain connects TRBV20-1 to TRBJ2-3; a weak D match, TRBD2 (5 bases). V shed 2 bases and J shed 4 bases, with 10 bases lying between them. Germline CDR1 DFQATT, CDR2 SNEGSKA (reference sequence). CDR3 length: 13 residues. The CDR3 coding sequence is TGCAGTGCTAGACTGCGGGCCGCAGATACGCAGTATTTT. Translation: CSARLRAADTQYF.